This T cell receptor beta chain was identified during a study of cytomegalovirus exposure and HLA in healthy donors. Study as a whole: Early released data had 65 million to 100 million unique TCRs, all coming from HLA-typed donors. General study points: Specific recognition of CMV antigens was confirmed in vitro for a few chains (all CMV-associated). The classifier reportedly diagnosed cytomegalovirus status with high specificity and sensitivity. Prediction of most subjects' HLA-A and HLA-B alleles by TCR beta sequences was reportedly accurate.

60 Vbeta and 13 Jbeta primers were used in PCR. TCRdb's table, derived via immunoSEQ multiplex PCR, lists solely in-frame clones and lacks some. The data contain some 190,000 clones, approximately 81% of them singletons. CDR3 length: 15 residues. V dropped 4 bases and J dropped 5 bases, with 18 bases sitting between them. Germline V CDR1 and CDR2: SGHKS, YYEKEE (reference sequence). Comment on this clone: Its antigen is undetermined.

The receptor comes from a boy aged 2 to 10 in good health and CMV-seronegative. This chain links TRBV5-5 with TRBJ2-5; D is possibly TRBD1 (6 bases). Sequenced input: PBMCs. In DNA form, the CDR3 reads TGTGCCAGCAGCACCATAAAGACAGGTTCTGAGACCCAGTACTTC. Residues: CASSTIKTGSETQYF. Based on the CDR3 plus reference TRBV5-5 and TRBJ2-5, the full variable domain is DAGVTQSPTHLIKTRGQQVTLRCSPISGHKSVSWYQQVLGQGPQFIFQYYEKEERGRGNFPDRFSARQFPNYSSELNVNALLLGDSALYLCASSTIKTGSETQYFGPGTRLLVL.